These 10 T cell receptor beta chains were sequenced from one sample in a study of neurological immune-mediated disorders. TCRdb processed the 5' RACE reads anew with MiXCR; each CDR3 protein has one entry. The sample includes 55,000 to 70,000 distinct CDR3 sequences, roughly 5% of them seen just once. The sample taken for sequencing was PBMCs. The receptors shown here come from a human donor with multiple sclerosis. The donor label of this sample is uncertain.

At least ten counts were recorded for this clonotype. This sequence joins TRBV5-6 and TRBJ1-5; the D is unclear. The V end was cut by 3 bases, the J end by 4 bases, with 8 bases between. Per germline, CDR1 SGHDT and CDR2 YYEEEE. There are 13 residues in the CDR3. The CDR3 DNA follows: TGTGCCAGCAGCTCCTCGGTAAATCAGCCCCAGCATTTT. This codes for CASSSSVNQPQHF. Full variable domain (rest looked up from reference TRBV5-6 and TRBJ1-5): DAGVTQSPTHLIKTRGQQVTLRCSPKSGHDTVSWYQQALGQGPQFIFQYYEEEERQRGNFPDRFSGHQFPNYSSELNVNALLLGDSALYLCASSSSVNQPQHFGDGTRLSIL.

This clonotype was observed many times. CDR3 amino acids: CASFTGVAATDTQYF. The CDR3 bases are TGCGCCAGCTTTACAGGGGTCGCCGCCACAGATACGCAGTATTTT. The rearrangement uses TRBV5-1 and TRBJ2-3, with 7 nucleotides matching TRBD1. V was clipped by 7 bases and J by 2 bases; unmatched bases: 10. Germline CDR1 SGHRS, CDR2 YFSETQ. The CDR3 sequence is 15 residues long.

This clonotype has ten or more counts. The chain employs TRBV4-1 and TRBJ1-3; 7 bases map to TRBD1. After removal of 6 bases from V and 2 bases from J, the junction contained 10 bases not matched to a gene. CDR1 is MGHRA, CDR2 YSYEKL, per germline. The CDR3 is 16 amino acids. The CDR3 DNA reads as TGCGCCAGCAGTTTAGCTTTCCAGGGGGCTGGAAACACCATATATTTT. This encodes CASSLAFQGAGNTIYF.

This clonotype was seen many times. The V call is TRBV20-1, the J call TRBJ1-1; 8 bases fit TRBD1. CDR1 is DFQATT and CDR2 is SNEGSKA in the germline V gene (reference sequence). Trimming at V came to 5 bases and at J to 2 bases, leaving 1 base not matched to a gene. The CDR3 runs 12 residues. CDR3 DNA sequence: TGCAGTGCTGGACAGGGAAACACTGAAGCTTTCTTT. This sequence encodes CSAGQGNTEAFF.

At least ten counts were recorded for this clonotype. The chain links TRBV10-2 to TRBJ2-7; 12 nucleotides line up with TRBD2. The CDR3 contains 15 residues. Germline loops: CDR1 WSHSY, CDR2 SAAADI. With V trimmed by 6 bases and J by 2 bases, 5 bases remained unmatched. CDR3 in DNA: TGCGCCAGCAGCCGGACTAGCGGGGCAGCCTACGAGCAGTACTTC. Amino acids: CASSRTSGAAYEQYF.

This clonotype was seen repeatedly, ten times or more. This sequence joins TRBV5-1 and TRBJ2-3; either TRBD1 or TRBD2 may fit D (5 bases each). The CDR3 contains 15 residues. Trimming removed 7 bases at V and 6 bases at J, with 21 bases between. Per the germline V gene, CDR1 is SGHRS and CDR2 is YFSETQ. CDR3 amino acids: CASAQGDPTVDTQYF. The CDR3 bases are TGCGCCAGCGCACAAGGGGACCCAACTGTGGATACGCAGTATTTT.

This clonotype was recorded at least ten times. This chain uses TRBV7-6 with TRBJ1-2; D is unclear. The germline V gene has CDR1 SGHVS and CDR2 FNYEAQ. Trimming took 5 bases from V and 4 from J, leaving 20 bases between them. CDR3 length: 16 residues. For the CDR3, the DNA is TGTGCCAGCAGCCCGACATCCGCCGGGTTTCTCTATGGCTACACCTTC. This encodes CASSPTSAGFLYGYTF.

This clonotype was seen ten or more times. V usage is TRBV5-1 and J usage is TRBJ2-1; D not resolved. V was pared by 0 bases and J by 10 bases, with 5 bases between. Looked up from germline, CDR1 is SGHRS and CDR2 is YFSETQ. The CDR3 is 11 amino acids. In DNA, the CDR3 is TGCGCCAGCAGCTTGGAAGGGGAGCAGTTCTTC. This codes for CASSLEGEQFF.

This clonotype occurred many times. The chain joins TRBV7-8 to TRBJ2-3; tentatively, D is TRBD2 (7 bases). This CDR3 has 15 amino acids. V lost 2 bases and J lost 5, with 14 bases in between. The germline gives CDR1 SGHVS, CDR2 FQNEAQ. CDR3 in amino acids: CASSLMRGRGDTQYF. The CDR3 coding sequence is TGTGCCAGCAGCTTAATGCGGGGGCGTGGAGATACGCAGTATTTT.

V gene TRBV4-1 combines with J gene TRBJ1-2; possibly TRBD1 for D (5 bases). Germline CDR1 reads MGHRA; CDR2 reads YSYEKL. V gave up 0 bases and J gave up 8 bases, with 16 bases separating them. This CDR3 comprises 15 residues. The CDR3 is CASSQEAGVPPGYTF. The CDR3 coding sequence is TGCGCCAGCAGCCAAGAAGCGGGGGTGCCTCCCGGCTACACCTTC.